This TCR beta chain was recovered during a study of blood T cell repertoires in COVID-19. Overall study context: T cells, B-cell-depleted T cells, or PBMCs supplied cDNA or gDNA.

V lost 6 bases, J lost 1 base, and 9 bases lay in between. The V gene's germline CDR1 is KGHSH and CDR2 LQKENI. The CDR3 is made up of 14 amino acids. Sequenced by immunoSEQ multiplex PCR; TCRdb stores in-frame clones only, minus some. The sample consists of 200,000 to 250,000 clones, 75% to 85% of them appearing once. The V gene is TRBV18, the J gene TRBJ2-2, with unresolved D. The receptor was isolated from a man aged 45 to 65 with active or convalescent COVID-19. The sample comprised peripheral blood. CDR3 protein: CASSRQKNTGELFF. The DNA of the CDR3 is TGTGCCAGCTCGCGGCAAAAGAACACCGGGGAGCTGTTTTTT.